This T cell receptor (beta chain) comes out of a study of T cell changes during pregnancy in multiple sclerosis. Libraries were prepared by immunoSEQ multiplex PCR; TCRdb keeps only in-frame clonotypes and omits some of them. The sample includes about 80,000 clones, about 90% seen only once; the top ten take 2.6%. After removal of 4 bases from V and 3 bases from J, the junction contained 3 bases not matched to a gene. This CDR3 has 13 amino acids. Germline CDR1 is SQVTM and CDR2 is ANQGSEA. The V and J genes are TRBV29-1 and TRBJ2-7; 10 bases match TRBD1. The clonotype originates from a female donor with multiple sclerosis, enrolled in a pregnancy study. This sample comprised peripheral blood, obtained before pregnancy. CDR3 in DNA: TGCAGCGTTGGACAGGGGGCGGTCTACGAGCAGTACTTC. It encodes CSVGQGAVYEQYF.